The clone carrying this T cell receptor (beta chain) appeared a few times. The antigen is not known. The data originate from a study of cytomegalovirus exposure and HLA in healthy donors. About the research overall: The roughly 120 validation repertoires, a later analysis reported, used the same platform as the approximately 670 first-cohort repertoires. Broader study findings: Confirmation was obtained in vitro that a few CMV-associated chains are specific for CMV antigens. The study recorded around 160 TCR beta chains that were cytomegalovirus-associated.

Method: immunoSEQ multiplex PCR; TCRdb's copy keeps in-frame clones and lacks some. The data show approximately 180,000 clones, approximately 87% seen once. The CDR3 runs to 14 residues. Germline values: CDR1 SNHLY, CDR2 FYNNEI. V was trimmed by 2 bases and J by 5 bases, leaving 9 bases between them. The sample was PBMCs. The receptor's source is a woman in her twenties or thirties in good health and CMV-seronegative. The chain couples TRBV2 to TRBJ1-4; maybe TRBD1 (5 bases). This CDR3 is CASSETAGNEKLFF. In nucleotides, the CDR3 is TGTGCCAGCAGTGAAACGGCAGGGAATGAAAAACTGTTTTTT. The full variable domain, rest sourced from reference TRBV2 and TRBJ1-4, is EPEVTQTPSHQVTQMGQEVILRCVPISNHLYFYWYRQILGQKVEFLVSFYNNEISEKSEIFDDQFSVERPDGSNFTLKIRSTKLEDSAMYFCASSETAGNEKLFFGSGTQLSVL.